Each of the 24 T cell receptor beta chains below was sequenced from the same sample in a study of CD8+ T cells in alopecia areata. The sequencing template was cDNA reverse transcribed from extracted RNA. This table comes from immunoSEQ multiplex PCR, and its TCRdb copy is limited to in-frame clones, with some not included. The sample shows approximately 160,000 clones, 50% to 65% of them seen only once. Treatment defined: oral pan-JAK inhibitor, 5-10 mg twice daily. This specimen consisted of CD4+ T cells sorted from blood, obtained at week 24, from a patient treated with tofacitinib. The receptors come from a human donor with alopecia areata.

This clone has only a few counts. CDR3 DNA sequence: TGTGCCAGCAGCTTAATGGGACCCTACCAGCCCCAGCATTTT. Its translation: CASSLMGPYQPQHF. This chain joins TRBV5-6 and TRBJ1-5, with D perhaps TRBD1 (5 bases). The V gene lost 2 bases and the J gene lost 7 bases, with 13 bases spanning the gap. CDR3 length equals 14 residues. Germline CDR1 and CDR2: SGHDT and YYEEEE. Based on the CDR3 plus reference TRBV5-6 and TRBJ1-5, the full variable domain is DAGVTQSPTHLIKTRGQQVTLRCSPKSGHDTVSWYQQALGQGPQFIFQYYEEEERQRGNFPDRFSGHQFPNYSSELNVNALLLGDSALYLCASSLMGPYQPQHFGDGTRLSIL.

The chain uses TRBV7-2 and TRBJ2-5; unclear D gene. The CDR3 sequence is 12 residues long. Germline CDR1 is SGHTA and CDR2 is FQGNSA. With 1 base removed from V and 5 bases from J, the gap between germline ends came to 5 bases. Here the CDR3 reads CASSLGVETQYF. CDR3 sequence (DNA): TGTGCCAGCAGCTTAGGTGTGGAGACCCAGTACTTC.

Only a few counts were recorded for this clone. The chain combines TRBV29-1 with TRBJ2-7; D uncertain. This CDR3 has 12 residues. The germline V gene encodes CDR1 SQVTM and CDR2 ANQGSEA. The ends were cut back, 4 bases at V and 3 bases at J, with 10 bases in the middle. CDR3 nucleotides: TGCAGCGTTGCCTTAGATTACTACGAGCAGTACTTC. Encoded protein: CSVALDYYEQYF.

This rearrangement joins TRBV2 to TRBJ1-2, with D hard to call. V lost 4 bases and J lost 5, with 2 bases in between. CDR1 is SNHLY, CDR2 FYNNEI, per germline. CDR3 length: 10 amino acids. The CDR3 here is CASSVYGYTF. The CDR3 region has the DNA TGTGCCAGCAGTGTATATGGCTACACCTTC.

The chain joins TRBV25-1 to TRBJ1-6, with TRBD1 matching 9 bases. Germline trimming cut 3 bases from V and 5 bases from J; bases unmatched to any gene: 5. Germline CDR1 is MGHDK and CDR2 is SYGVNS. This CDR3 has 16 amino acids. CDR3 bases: TGTGCCAGCAGTGACCCACGGGACAGGGATAATTCACCCCTCCACTTT. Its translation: CASSDPRDRDNSPLHF.

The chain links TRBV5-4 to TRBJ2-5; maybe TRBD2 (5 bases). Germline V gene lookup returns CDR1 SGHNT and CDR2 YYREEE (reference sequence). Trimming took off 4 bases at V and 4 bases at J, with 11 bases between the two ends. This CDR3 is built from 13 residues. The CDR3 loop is CASSPRSGETQYF. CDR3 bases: TGTGCCAGCAGCCCTCGGAGCGGAGAGACCCAGTACTTC.

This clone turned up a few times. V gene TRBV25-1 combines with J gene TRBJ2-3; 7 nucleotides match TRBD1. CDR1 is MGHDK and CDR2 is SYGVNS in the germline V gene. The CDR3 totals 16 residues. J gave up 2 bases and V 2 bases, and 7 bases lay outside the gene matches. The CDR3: CASSETGQAPTDTQYF. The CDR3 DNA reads TGTGCCAGCAGTGAAACCGGACAGGCGCCCACAGATACGCAGTATTTT.

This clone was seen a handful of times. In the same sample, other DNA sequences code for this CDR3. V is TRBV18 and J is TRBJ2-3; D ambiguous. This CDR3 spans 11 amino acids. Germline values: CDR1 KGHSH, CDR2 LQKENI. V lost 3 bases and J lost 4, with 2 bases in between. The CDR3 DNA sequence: TGTGCCAGCTCACCCGCAGATACGCAGTATTTT. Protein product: CASSPADTQYF. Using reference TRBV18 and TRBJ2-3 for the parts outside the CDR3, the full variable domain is NAGVMQNPRHLVRRRGQEARLRCSPMKGHSHVYWYRQLPEEGLKFMVYLQKENIIDESGMPKERFSAEFPKEGPSILRIQQVVRGDSAAYFCASSPADTQYFGPGTRLTVL.

CDR3 in DNA: TGTGCCAGCAGCTTAGTGGGGGCTTACCAGCCCCAGCATTTT. This sequence encodes CASSLVGAYQPQHF. The chain couples TRBV7-8 to TRBJ1-5; TRBD1 is a possible D gene (6 bases). V was shortened by 1 base and J by 7 bases, with 11 bases between the two germline ends. CDR1 and CDR2 from the germline V gene are SGHVS and FQNEAQ. The CDR3 extends over 14 amino acids.

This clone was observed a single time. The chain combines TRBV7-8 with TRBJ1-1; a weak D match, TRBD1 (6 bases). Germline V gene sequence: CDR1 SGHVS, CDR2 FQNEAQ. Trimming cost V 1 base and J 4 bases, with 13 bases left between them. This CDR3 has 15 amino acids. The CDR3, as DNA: TGTGCCAGCAGCTTAGTCGGGGGCGGAAGCACTGAAGCTTTCTTT. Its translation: CASSLVGGGSTEAFF. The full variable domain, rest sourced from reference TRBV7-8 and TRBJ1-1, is GAGVSQSPRYKVAKRGQDVALRCDPISGHVSLFWYQQALGQGPEFLTYFQNEAQLDKSGLPSDRFFAERPEGSVSTLKIQRTQQEDSAVYLCASSLVGGGSTEAFFGQGTRLTVV.

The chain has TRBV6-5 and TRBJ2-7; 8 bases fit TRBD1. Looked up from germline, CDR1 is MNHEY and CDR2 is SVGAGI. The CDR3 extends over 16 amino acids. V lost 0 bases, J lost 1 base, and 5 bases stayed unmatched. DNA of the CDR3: TGTGCCAGCAGTTACTCCGGGACAGGCGTTTCCTACGAGCAGTACTTC. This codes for CASSYSGTGVSYEQYF.

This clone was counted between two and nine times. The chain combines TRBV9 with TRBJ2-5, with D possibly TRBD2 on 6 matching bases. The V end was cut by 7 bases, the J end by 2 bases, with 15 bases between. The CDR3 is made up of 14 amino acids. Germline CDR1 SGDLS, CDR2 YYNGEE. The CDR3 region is CASAWRDSQETQYF. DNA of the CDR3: TGTGCCAGCGCTTGGAGGGACTCACAAGAGACCCAGTACTTC.

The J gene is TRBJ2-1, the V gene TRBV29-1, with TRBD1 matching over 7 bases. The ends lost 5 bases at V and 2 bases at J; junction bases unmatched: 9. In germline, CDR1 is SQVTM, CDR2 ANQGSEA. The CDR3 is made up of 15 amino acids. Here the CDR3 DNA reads TGCAGCGTTATGTCGAACAGGGGACCCTACAATGAGCAGTTCTTC. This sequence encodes CSVMSNRGPYNEQFF.

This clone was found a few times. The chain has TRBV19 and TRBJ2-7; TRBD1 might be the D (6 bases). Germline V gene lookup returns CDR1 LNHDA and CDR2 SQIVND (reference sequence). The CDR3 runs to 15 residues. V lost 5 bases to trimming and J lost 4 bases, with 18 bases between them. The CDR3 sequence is CASSDRQVLAYEQYF. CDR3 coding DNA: TGTGCCAGTAGTGATCGACAGGTGTTAGCTTACGAGCAGTACTTC.

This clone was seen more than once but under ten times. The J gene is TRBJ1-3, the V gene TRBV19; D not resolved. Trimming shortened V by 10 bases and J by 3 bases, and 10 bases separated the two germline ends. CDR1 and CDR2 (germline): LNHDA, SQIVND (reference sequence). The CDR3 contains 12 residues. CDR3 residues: CATQTSGNTIYF. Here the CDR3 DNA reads TGTGCCACCCAGACAAGTGGAAACACCATATATTTT.

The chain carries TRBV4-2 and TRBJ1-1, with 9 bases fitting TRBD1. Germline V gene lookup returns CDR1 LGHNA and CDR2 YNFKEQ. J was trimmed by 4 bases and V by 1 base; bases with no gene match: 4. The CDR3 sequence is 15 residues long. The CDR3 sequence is CASSQAPGQGTEAFF. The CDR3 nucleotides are TGTGCCAGCAGCCAAGCCCCGGGACAGGGCACTGAAGCTTTCTTT.

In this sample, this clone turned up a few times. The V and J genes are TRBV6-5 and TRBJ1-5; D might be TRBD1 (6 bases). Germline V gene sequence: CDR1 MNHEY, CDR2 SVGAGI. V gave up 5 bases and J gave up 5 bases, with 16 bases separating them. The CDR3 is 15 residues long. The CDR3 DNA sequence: TGTGCCAGCAGTCGTGACAGGCTGCTGGATCAGCCCCAGCATTTT. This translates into CASSRDRLLDQPQHF.

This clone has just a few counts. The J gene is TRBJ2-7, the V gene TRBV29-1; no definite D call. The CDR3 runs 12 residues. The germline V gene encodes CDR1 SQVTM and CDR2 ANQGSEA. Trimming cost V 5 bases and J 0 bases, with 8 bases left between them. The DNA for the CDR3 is TGCAGCGTTATACAGAACTCCTACGAGCAGTACTTC. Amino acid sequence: CSVIQNSYEQYF.

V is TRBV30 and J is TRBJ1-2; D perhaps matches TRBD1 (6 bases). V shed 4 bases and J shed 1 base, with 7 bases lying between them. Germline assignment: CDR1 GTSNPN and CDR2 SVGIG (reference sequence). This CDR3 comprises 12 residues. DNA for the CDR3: TGTGCCTGGAAAGGGGGTAACTATGGCTACACCTTC. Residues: CAWKGGNYGYTF.

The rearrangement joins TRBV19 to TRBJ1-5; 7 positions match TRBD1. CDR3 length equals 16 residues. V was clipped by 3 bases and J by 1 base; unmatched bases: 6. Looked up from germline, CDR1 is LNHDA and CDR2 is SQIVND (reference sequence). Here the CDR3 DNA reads TGTGCCAGTAGTATTCCGGGACAGAGGAGCAATCAGCCCCAGCATTTT. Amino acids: CASSIPGQRSNQPQHF.

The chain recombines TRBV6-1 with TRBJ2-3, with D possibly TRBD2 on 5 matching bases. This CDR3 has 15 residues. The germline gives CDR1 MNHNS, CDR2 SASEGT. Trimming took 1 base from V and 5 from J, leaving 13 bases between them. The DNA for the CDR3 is TGTGCCAGCAGTGAAGGGTGGGCTAGCCAAGATACGCAGTATTTT. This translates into CASSEGWASQDTQYF.

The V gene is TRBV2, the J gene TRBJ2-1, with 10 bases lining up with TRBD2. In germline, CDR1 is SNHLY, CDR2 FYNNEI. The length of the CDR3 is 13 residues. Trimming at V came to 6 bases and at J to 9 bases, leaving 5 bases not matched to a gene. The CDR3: CASRPLAGTEQFF. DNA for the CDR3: TGTGCCAGCAGACCACTAGCGGGAACTGAGCAGTTCTTC.

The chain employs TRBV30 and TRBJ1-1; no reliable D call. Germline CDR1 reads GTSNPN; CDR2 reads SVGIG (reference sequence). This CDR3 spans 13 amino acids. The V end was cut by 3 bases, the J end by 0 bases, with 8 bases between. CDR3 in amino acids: CAWRVGMNTEAFF. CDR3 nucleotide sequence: TGTGCCTGGAGGGTAGGGATGAACACTGAAGCTTTCTTT.

The CDR3 sequence is CASSDGTVSPEAFF. The CDR3, as DNA: TGTGCCAGCAGCGACGGGACGGTTAGTCCTGAAGCTTTCTTT. J is TRBJ1-1 and V is TRBV7-9, with D perhaps TRBD1 (5 bases). Germline CDR1 is SEHNR and CDR2 is FQNEAQ (reference sequence). Trimming removed 5 bases from V and 6 bases from J, with 16 bases in between. The CDR3 length is 14 residues.